These 18 T cell receptor beta chains originate from one sample sequenced in a study of cytomegalovirus exposure and HLA in healthy donors. PCR employed 60 Vbeta and 13 Jbeta primers. Here immunoSEQ multiplex PCR was the method, and the copy in TCRdb shows in-frame clones only, minus some. Counted here are about 130,000 clones, about 70% occurring once; the ten biggest clones make up approximately 7%. Sequencing was done on a sample of PBMCs. The source is a male donor in good health and CMV-seronegative.

The chain couples TRBV5-8 to TRBJ1-2, with D possibly TRBD1 on 6 matching bases. V was pared by 1 base and J by 5 bases, with 12 bases between. The germline gives CDR1 SGHTS, CDR2 YDEGEE. The CDR3 extends over 14 amino acids. The CDR3 loop reads CASSLLGADYGYTF. CDR3 sequence (DNA): TGTGCCAGCAGCTTGTTGGGGGCAGATTATGGCTACACCTTC.

The chain is built from TRBV7-3 and TRBJ2-1, with 7 bases lining up with TRBD1. V shed 2 bases and J 1 base; nucleotides not matched to a gene: 2. The germline gives CDR1 SGHTA, CDR2 FQGTGA. The CDR3 extends over 15 amino acids. The CDR3, as DNA: TGTGCCAGCAGCTTACAGGGGGAATCCTACAATGAGCAGTTCTTC. It specifies CASSLQGESYNEQFF. Full variable domain (remainder filled in from reference TRBV7-3 and TRBJ2-1): GAGVSQTPSNKVTEKGKYVELRCDPISGHTALYWYRQSLGQGPEFLIYFQGTGAADDSGLPNDRFFAVRPEGSVSTLKIQRTERGDSAVYLCASSLQGESYNEQFFGPGTRLTVL.

The chain links TRBV7-4 to TRBJ2-5, with D maybe TRBD1 (6 bases). The CDR3 sequence is 18 residues long. Trimming removed 5 bases at V and 5 bases at J, with 27 bases between. CDR1 and CDR2 (germline): SGHVT, SQSDAQ. Written as DNA, the CDR3 is TGTGCCAGCAGCAACAGGGTCCTGAAATTGACCGTAGAGGAGACCCAGTACTTC. It is translated as CASSNRVLKLTVEETQYF.

The CDR3 nucleotides are TGTGCCTGGAGGCCTCCCACTAGCTACGAGCAGTACTTC. It translates to CAWRPPTSYEQYF. The rearrangement uses TRBV30 and TRBJ2-7; weak D call: TRBD2 (5 bases). The ends were cut back, 3 bases at V and 3 bases at J, with 12 bases in the middle. The length of the CDR3 is 13 residues. Looked up from germline, CDR1 is GTSNPN and CDR2 is SVGIG (reference sequence).

The V and J genes are TRBV7-8 and TRBJ2-1, with D perhaps matching TRBD1 (6 bases). The CDR3 has 14 residues. The V end lost 5 bases, the J end lost 9 bases, and 17 bases lay between the germline ends. In germline, CDR1 is SGHVS, CDR2 FQNEAQ. This chain's CDR3 is CASSLRQVATEQFF. CDR3 nucleotide sequence: TGTGCCAGCAGCCTTAGACAGGTTGCAACTGAGCAGTTCTTC.

V gene TRBV7-6 combines with J gene TRBJ2-5; D is possibly TRBD2 (5 bases). Looked up from germline, CDR1 is SGHVS and CDR2 is FNYEAQ. The CDR3 loop spans 15 amino acids. Between the trimmed V and J ends, which lost 4 bases and 2 bases, there was a span of 14 bases. CDR3: CASSSSRENQETQYF. The CDR3 nucleotides read TGTGCCAGCAGCTCTTCTAGGGAGAATCAAGAGACCCAGTACTTC.

This rearrangement joins TRBV4-1 to TRBJ2-3; D perhaps matches TRBD2 (6 bases). Trimming removed 0 bases from V and 1 base from J, with 11 bases in between. Germline V lookup: CDR1 MGHRA, CDR2 YSYEKL. The CDR3 totals 16 residues. The CDR3 nucleotides are TGCGCCAGCAGCCAAGATTGGGCTAGCGGCACAGATACGCAGTATTTT. This gives the protein CASSQDWASGTDTQYF.

The chain has TRBV7-2 and TRBJ2-1; tentatively, D is TRBD1 (5 bases). V gave up 1 base and J gave up 6 bases, with 10 bases separating them. Germline V lookup: CDR1 SGHTA, CDR2 FQGNSA. CDR3 length equals 14 residues. The DNA for the CDR3 is TGTGCCAGCAGCTTAGGGGTCAGGGTCAATGAGCAGTTCTTC. This encodes CASSLGVRVNEQFF.

The chain combines TRBV6-6 with TRBJ1-1; D is unresolved. Trimming removed 7 bases at V and 0 bases at J, with 9 bases between. The germline V gene has CDR1 MNHNY and CDR2 SVGAGI (reference sequence). The CDR3 totals 13 residues. CDR3 amino acids: CASNRNVNTEAFF. The CDR3 DNA reads TGTGCCAGCAACAGAAATGTGAACACTGAAGCTTTCTTT.

This clone showed up just once. The chain joins TRBV7-9 to TRBJ2-7; 7 bases match TRBD1. V shed 4 bases, J shed 2 bases, and the junction held 2 bases outside the gene matches. Germline lookup yields CDR1 SEHNR and CDR2 FQNEAQ (reference sequence). The length of the CDR3 is 13 residues. The CDR3, as DNA: TGTGCCAGCAGCTGGGGACAGACCTACGAGCAGTACTTC. It translates to CASSWGQTYEQYF.

The V call is TRBV4-3, the J call TRBJ2-7; 8 bases map to TRBD1. J lost 3 bases, V lost 0 bases, and 16 bases had no gene match. The germline CDR1 and CDR2 sequences are LGHNA and YSLEER. The CDR3 extends over 19 amino acids. CDR3 region: CASSQEISLTGGMNYEQYF. CDR3 sequence (DNA): TGCGCCAGCAGCCAAGAAATATCCCTTACAGGGGGGATGAACTACGAGCAGTACTTC.

The V call is TRBV5-5, the J call TRBJ2-7; 10 bases align to TRBD1. V gave up 4 bases and J gave up 1 base; unmatched junction bases: 5. This CDR3 has 15 amino acids. Germline CDR1 is SGHKS and CDR2 is YYEKEE (reference sequence). CDR3 sequence reads: CASSLRQGASYEQYF. CDR3 in DNA: TGTGCCAGCAGCCTTCGACAGGGGGCATCCTACGAGCAGTACTTC.

The rearrangement joins TRBV9 to TRBJ2-3, with 14 nucleotides matching TRBD2. The V gene end was trimmed by 4 bases and the J gene end by 4 bases; junction bases not matched to a gene: 5. CDR1 is SGDLS, CDR2 YYNGEE, per germline. The length of the CDR3 is 16 residues. CDR3: CASSSWTSGGSDTQYF. The CDR3, as DNA: TGTGCCAGCAGCTCCTGGACTAGCGGGGGGTCAGATACGCAGTATTTT.

The chain couples TRBV15 to TRBJ2-1; tentatively, D is TRBD2 (6 bases). The CDR3 spans 17 residues. Germline CDR1 and CDR2: LNHNV and YYDKDF (reference sequence). V dropped 0 bases and J dropped 5 bases, with 17 bases sitting between them. The CDR3: CATSRDGGLPRNNEQFF. CDR3 DNA sequence: TGTGCCACCAGCAGAGATGGTGGACTACCTAGAAACAATGAGCAGTTCTTC. The whole variable domain, filled in from reference TRBV15 and TRBJ2-1, reads DAMVIQNPRYQVTQFGKPVTLSCSQTLNHNVMYWYQQKSSQAPKLLFHYYDKDFNNEADTPDNFQSRRPNTSFCFLDIRSPGLGDTAMYLCATSRDGGLPRNNEQFFGPGTRLTVL.

In DNA, the CDR3 is TGCGCCAGCAGCCAAGAGGTCGGGTGGGATACGCAGTATTTT. This codes for CASSQEVGWDTQYF. V usage is TRBV4-1 and J usage is TRBJ2-3; D is unclear. This CDR3 spans 14 amino acids. Trimming took 0 bases from V and 6 from J, leaving 10 bases between them. The V gene's germline CDR1 is MGHRA and CDR2 YSYEKL.

The chain combines TRBV9 with TRBJ1-4; tentatively, D is TRBD1 (5 bases). The CDR3 has 13 residues. CDR1 and CDR2 from the germline V gene are SGDLS and YYNGEE. Between the trimmed V and J ends, which lost 1 base and 15 bases, there was a span of 16 bases. CDR3 DNA: TGTGCCAGCAGCGTACAGGCGGGGGAAAAGTTGTTTTTT. Translation gives CASSVQAGEKLFF.

This clone has just a few counts. The chain joins TRBV10-2 to TRBJ2-5; tentatively, D is TRBD2 (6 bases). Looked up from germline, CDR1 is WSHSY and CDR2 is SAAADI. The V and J ends lost 0 bases and 3 bases respectively, with 14 bases between them. The CDR3 runs 16 residues. CDR3 residues: CASSESQGLLKETQYF. For the CDR3, the DNA is TGCGCCAGCAGTGAGTCTCAGGGACTTTTAAAAGAGACCCAGTACTTC.

The chain combines TRBV2 with TRBJ2-3; D is perhaps TRBD1 (6 bases). The CDR3 is 15 residues long. The V end was cut by 7 bases, the J end by 3 bases, with 17 bases between. CDR1 is SNHLY, CDR2 FYNNEI, per germline. The chain's CDR3 is CASIIDRLGTDTQYF. CDR3 bases: TGTGCCAGCATAATCGACAGGTTAGGTACAGATACGCAGTATTTT.